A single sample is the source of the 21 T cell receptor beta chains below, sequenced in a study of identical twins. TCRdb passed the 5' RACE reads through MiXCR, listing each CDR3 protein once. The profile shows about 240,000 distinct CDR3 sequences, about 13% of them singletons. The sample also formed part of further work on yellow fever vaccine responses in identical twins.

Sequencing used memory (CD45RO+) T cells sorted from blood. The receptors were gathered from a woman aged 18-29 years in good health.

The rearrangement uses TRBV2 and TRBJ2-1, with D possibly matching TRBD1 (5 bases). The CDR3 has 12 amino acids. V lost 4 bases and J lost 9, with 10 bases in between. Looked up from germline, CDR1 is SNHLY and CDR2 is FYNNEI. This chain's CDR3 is CASSVRGSEQFF. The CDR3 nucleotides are TGTGCCAGCAGTGTTAGGGGATCTGAGCAGTTCTTC.

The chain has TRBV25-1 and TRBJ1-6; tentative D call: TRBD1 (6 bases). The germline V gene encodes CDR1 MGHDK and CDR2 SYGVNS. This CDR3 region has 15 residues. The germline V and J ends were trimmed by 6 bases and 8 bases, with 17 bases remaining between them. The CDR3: CASSPRGGAYSPLHF. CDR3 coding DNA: TGTGCCAGCAGCCCCCGGGGGGGGGCCTATTCACCCCTCCACTTT.

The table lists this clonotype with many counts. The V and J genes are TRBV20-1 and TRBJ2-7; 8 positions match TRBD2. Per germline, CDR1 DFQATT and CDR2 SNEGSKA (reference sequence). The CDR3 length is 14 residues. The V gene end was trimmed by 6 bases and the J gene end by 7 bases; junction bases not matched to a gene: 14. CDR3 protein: CSAHPGLAGEEQYF. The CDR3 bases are TGCAGTGCCCATCCCGGACTAGCAGGAGAGGAGCAGTACTTC.

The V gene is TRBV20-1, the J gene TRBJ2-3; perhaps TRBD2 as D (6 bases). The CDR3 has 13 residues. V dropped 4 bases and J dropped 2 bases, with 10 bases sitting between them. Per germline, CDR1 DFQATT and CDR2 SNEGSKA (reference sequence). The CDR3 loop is CSATGLTTDTQYF. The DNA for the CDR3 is TGCAGTGCTACGGGACTGACCACAGATACGCAGTATTTT.

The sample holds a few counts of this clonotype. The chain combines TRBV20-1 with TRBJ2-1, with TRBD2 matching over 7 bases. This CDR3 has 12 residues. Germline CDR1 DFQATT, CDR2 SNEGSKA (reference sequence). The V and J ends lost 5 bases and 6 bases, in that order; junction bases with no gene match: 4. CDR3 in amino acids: CSAGWTSNEQFF. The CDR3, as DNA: TGCAGTGCTGGGTGGACTAGCAATGAGCAGTTCTTC.

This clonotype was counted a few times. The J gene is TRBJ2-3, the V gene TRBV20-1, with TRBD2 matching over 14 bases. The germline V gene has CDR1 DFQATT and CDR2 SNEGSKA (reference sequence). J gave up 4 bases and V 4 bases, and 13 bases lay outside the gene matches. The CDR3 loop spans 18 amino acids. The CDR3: CSATRGLAGVSKADTQYF. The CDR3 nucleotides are TGCAGTGCTACAAGGGGACTAGCGGGGGTTTCAAAGGCAGATACGCAGTATTTT.

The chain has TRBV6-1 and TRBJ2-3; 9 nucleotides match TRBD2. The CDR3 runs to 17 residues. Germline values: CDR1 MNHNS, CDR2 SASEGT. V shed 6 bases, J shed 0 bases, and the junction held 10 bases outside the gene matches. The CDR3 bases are TGTGCCAGCAGCCCCGGAGGGCGGGAGGGTAGCACAGATACGCAGTATTTT. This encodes CASSPGGREGSTDTQYF.

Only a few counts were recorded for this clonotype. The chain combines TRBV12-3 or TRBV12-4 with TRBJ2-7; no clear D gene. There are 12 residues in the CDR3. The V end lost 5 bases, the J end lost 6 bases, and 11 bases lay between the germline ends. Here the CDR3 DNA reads TGTGCCAGCAGTCGGCGCGATATCGAGCAGTACTTC. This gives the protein CASSRRDIEQYF.

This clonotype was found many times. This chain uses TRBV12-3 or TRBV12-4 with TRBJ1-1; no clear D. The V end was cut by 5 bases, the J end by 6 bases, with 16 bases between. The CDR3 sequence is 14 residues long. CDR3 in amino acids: CASSRSGKRAEAFF. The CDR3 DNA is TGTGCCAGCAGTCGCTCGGGGAAAAGGGCTGAAGCTTTCTTT.

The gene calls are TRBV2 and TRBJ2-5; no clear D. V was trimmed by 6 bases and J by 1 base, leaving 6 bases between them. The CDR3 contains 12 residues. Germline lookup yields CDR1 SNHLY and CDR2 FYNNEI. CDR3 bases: TGTGCCAGCAGACATCCCCAAGAGACCCAGTACTTC. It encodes CASRHPQETQYF.

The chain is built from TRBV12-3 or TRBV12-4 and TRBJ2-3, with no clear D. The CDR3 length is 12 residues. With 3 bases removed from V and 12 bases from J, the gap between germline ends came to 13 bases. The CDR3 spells CASSFLVVEQYF. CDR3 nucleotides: TGTGCCAGCAGTTTTTTAGTGGTCGAACAGTATTTT.

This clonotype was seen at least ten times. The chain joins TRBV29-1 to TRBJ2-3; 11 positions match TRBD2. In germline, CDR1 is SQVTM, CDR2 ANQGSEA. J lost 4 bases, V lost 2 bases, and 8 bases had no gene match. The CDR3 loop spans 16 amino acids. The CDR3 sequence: CSVEYLAGGRADTQYF. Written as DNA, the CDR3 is TGCAGCGTTGAATATCTAGCGGGAGGACGGGCAGATACGCAGTATTTT.

CDR3 region: CASSQVTGSSYNEQFF. In nucleotides, the CDR3 is TGCGCCAGCAGCCAAGTGACAGGGTCATCCTACAATGAGCAGTTCTTC. The chain employs TRBV4-1 and TRBJ2-1; 7 nucleotides align to TRBD1. The trim removed 1 base at V and 1 base at J, leaving 4 bases unmatched. The CDR3 extends over 16 amino acids. Germline CDR1 is MGHRA and CDR2 is YSYEKL.

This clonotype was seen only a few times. The CDR3 protein is CATLRDGTYEQYF. CDR3 DNA sequence: TGTGCCACCTTACGGGACGGCACCTACGAGCAGTACTTC. The gene calls are TRBV6-1 and TRBJ2-7; the D call may be TRBD1 or TRBD2 (5 bases each). The CDR3 spans 13 residues. The ends were cut back, 10 bases at V and 2 bases at J, with 15 bases in the middle. Looked up from germline, CDR1 is MNHNS and CDR2 is SASEGT.

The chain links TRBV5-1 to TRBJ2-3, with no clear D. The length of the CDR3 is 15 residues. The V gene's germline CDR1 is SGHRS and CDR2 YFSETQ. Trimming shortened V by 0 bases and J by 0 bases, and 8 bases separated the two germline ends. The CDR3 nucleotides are TGCGCCAGCAGCTTGGCTTCTACTAGCACAGATACGCAGTATTTT. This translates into CASSLASTSTDTQYF.

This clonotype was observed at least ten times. CDR3 in DNA: TGCAGCGTCTACAGACCTACGAGCTCTGGGGCCAACGTCCTGACTTTC. Translated: CSVYRPTSSGANVLTF. The chain recombines TRBV29-1 with TRBJ2-6, with D hard to call. The CDR3 is made up of 16 amino acids. Looked up from germline, CDR1 is SQVTM and CDR2 is ANQGSEA. Trimming shortened V by 6 bases and J by 0 bases, and 15 bases separated the two germline ends.

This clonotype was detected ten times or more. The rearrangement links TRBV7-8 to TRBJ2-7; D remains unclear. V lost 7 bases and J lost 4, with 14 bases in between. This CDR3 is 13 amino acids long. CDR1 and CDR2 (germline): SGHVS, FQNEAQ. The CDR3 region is CASTPGVSYEQYF. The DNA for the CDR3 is TGTGCCAGCACCCCCGGTGTGAGTTACGAGCAGTACTTC.

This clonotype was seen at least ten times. CDR3 residues: CASSGTGSTEAFF. In DNA form, the CDR3 reads TGTGCCAGCTCCGGGACAGGGAGCACTGAAGCTTTCTTT. V and J are TRBV6-2 or TRBV6-3 and TRBJ1-1; TRBD1 agrees at 9 bases. Per the germline V gene, CDR1 is MNHEY and CDR2 is SVGEGT. The CDR3 loop spans 13 amino acids. The ends lost 8 bases at V and 4 bases at J; junction bases unmatched: 5.

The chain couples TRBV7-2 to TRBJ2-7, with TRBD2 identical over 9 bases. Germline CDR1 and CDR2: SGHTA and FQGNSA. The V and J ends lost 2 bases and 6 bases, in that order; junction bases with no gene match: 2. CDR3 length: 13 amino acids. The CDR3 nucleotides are TGTGCCAGCAGCTTAAGGACTAGCGTCGAGCAGTACTTC. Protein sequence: CASSLRTSVEQYF. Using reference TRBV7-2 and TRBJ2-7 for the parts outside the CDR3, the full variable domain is GAGVSQSPSNKVTEKGKDVELRCDPISGHTALYWYRQSLGQGLEFLIYFQGNSAPDKSGLPSDRFSAERTGGSVSTLTIQRTQQEDSAVYLCASSLRTSVEQYFGPGTRLTVT.

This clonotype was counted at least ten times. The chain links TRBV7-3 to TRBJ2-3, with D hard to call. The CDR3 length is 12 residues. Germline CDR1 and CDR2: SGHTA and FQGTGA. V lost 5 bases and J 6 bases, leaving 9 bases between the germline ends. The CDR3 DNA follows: TGTGCCAGCAGCCATAAATATGATACGCAGTATTTT. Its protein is CASSHKYDTQYF.

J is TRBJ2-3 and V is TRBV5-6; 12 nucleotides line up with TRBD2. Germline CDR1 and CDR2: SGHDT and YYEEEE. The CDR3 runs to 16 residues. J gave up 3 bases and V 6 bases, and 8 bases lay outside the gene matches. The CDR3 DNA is TGTGCCAGCACGTCTAGCGGGAGGGCCATGACAGATACGCAGTATTTT. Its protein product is CASTSSGRAMTDTQYF. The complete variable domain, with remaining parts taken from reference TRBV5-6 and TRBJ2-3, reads DAGVTQSPTHLIKTRGQQVTLRCSPKSGHDTVSWYQQALGQGPQFIFQYYEEEERQRGNFPDRFSGHQFPNYSSELNVNALLLGDSALYLCASTSSGRAMTDTQYFGPGTRLTVL.